This entry is about one T cell receptor (beta chain). UMIs accompanied the 5'RACE template switching by which TCR beta cDNA was made. TCRdb re-called the 5' RACE reads and gives one entry per CDR3 protein, without DNA. Its listing shows over 200,000 distinct CDR3 sequences. The sample is drawn from a study of T cells expressing NK-cell markers. Germline values: CDR1 SGHTA, CDR2 FQGNSA. The CDR3 extends over 15 amino acids. Material for sequencing was blood T cells: a sorted CD56 or NKG2C T cell subset, CD4+ or CD8+ T cells, or bulk PBMC T cells (not recorded which). This sequence was found in a man younger than 35 in good health. The rearrangement uses TRBV7-2 and TRBJ2-6; without DNA, the TCRdb call of TRBD1 cannot be checked. The CDR3 here is CASSATGVGANVLTF.